The rows below give T cell receptor beta chains drawn from one sample of a study of shared clonotypes between healthy human individuals. Profiled with immunoSEQ multiplex PCR; TCRdb holds only in-frame clones, not every one. The sample lists around 2,000,000 clones, under 95% occurring once. Sequencing was performed on naive CD8+ T cells from PBMCs. The receptors here all came from a man younger than 35 in good health. Some clones in this sample may be carry-over from other donors' samples. Each CDR3 is given with its conserved first and last residue.

v_call cdr3_aa
TRBV5-1 CASSFKTAPNTGELFF
TRBV28 CASSITGLNYGYTF
TRBV9 CASSAYPNLNQPQHF
TRBV27 CASSIQGWGHTGELFF
TRBV7-8 CASSLGLNEQYF
TRBV11-2 CASSLGDPNTEAFF
TRBV7-9 CASSLKGWDEKLFF
TRBV7-6 CASREDRGSTEAFF
TRBV7-1 CASSRTGAGQPQHF
TRBV11-2 CASSLSGPQYF
TRBV2 CASSEHSGSYEQYF
TRBV27 CASSFAGGEISYEQYF
TRBV6-5 CASSYQTGAYNEQFF
TRBV27 CASSFQGIAYNEQFF
TRBV27 CASSPLSPGSNQPQHF
TRBV9 CASSVGVGLAVDEQYF
TRBV30 CAWRPPRGTDTQYF
TRBV7-2 CASSLGDSYEQYF
TRBV6-1 CASSTWTGLPEAFF
TRBV27 CASSLWDRVNEQFF
TRBV7-2 CASSLVRQGATEAFF
TRBV19 CASSSRDRDEQYF
TRBV7-3 CASTQGGRTDTQYF
TRBV7-9 CASSGPTGAYYGYTF
TRBV2 CASSQTGLETQYF
TRBV4-1 CASSQDLSTGNTGELFF
TRBV28 CASSFWGGVGNEQFF
TRBV9 CASSVGGGSPYEQYF